What follows are 31 T cell receptor beta chains derived from one specimen sequenced in a study of blood T cell repertoires in COVID-19. Generated by immunoSEQ multiplex PCR, the TCRdb table keeps only in-frame clones and is missing some. In the table there are about 20,000 clones, around nine tenths of which are singletons. Source material: peripheral blood. Receptors originate from a woman aged 60 to 75 with active COVID-19.

By frequency in the sample, this clone is medium-sized (0.01 to 0.1%). This sequence joins TRBV6-2 or TRBV6-3 and TRBJ1-6; 7 nucleotides agree with TRBD1. Germline V gene sequence: CDR1 MNHEY, CDR2 SVGEGT. J gave up 4 bases and V 2 bases, and 2 bases lay outside the gene matches. The CDR3 contains 15 residues. CDR3 residues: CASSYGTDYNSPLHF. DNA for the CDR3: TGTGCCAGCAGTTACGGGACAGATTATAATTCACCCCTCCACTTT.

CDR3 in amino acids: CASSPDPGIAEQYF. The CDR3 nucleotides are TGCGCCAGCAGCCCCGATCCGGGGATCGCCGAGCAGTACTTC. The chain carries TRBV5-1 and TRBJ2-7; possible D gene TRBD2, 5 bases. This CDR3 comprises 14 residues. Trimming removed 4 bases from V and 6 bases from J, with 17 bases in between. Per the germline V gene, CDR1 is SGHRS and CDR2 is YFSETQ.

This chain connects TRBV9 to TRBJ2-5; TRBD1 agrees at 9 bases. The CDR3 runs 16 residues. The V gene's germline CDR1 is SGDLS and CDR2 YYNGEE. Trimming cost V 3 bases and J 2 bases; bases outside gene matches: 8. CDR3 loop: CASSAGQGWRQETQYF. The CDR3 nucleotides are TGTGCCAGCAGCGCTGGACAGGGGTGGAGGCAAGAGACCCAGTACTTC.

This rearrangement joins TRBV6-5 to TRBJ1-1, with a tentative D call TRBD1 (5 bases). The germline V and J ends were trimmed by 8 bases and 4 bases, with 14 bases remaining between them. Per the germline V gene, CDR1 is MNHEY and CDR2 is SVGAGI. The CDR3 runs to 13 residues. The CDR3 reads CASLGEPPTEAFF. In DNA form, the CDR3 reads TGTGCCAGCCTAGGGGAACCCCCCACTGAAGCTTTCTTT.

The chain links TRBV25-1 to TRBJ1-4; 11 bases are shared with TRBD1. Germline loops: CDR1 MGHDK, CDR2 SYGVNS. The CDR3 sequence is 15 residues long. V was pared by 3 bases and J by 7 bases, with 4 bases of the junction left unmatched. CDR3 sequence reads: CASSDRTGGGEKLFF. CDR3 in DNA: TGTGCCAGCAGTGACCGGACAGGGGGCGGTGAAAAACTGTTTTTT.

CDR3 nucleotides: TGTGCCAGCAGCCCCGCAGGGAGCACAGATACGCAGTATTTT. Protein product: CASSPAGSTDTQYF. This chain uses TRBV11-2 with TRBJ2-3; tentatively, D is TRBD1 (5 bases). The V end lost 5 bases, the J end lost 0 bases, and 9 bases lay between the germline ends. This CDR3 region has 14 residues. Germline CDR1 is SGHAT and CDR2 is FQNNGV.

The rearrangement joins TRBV7-9 to TRBJ2-1; the match to TRBD2 covers 8 bases. Germline lookup yields CDR1 SEHNR and CDR2 FQNEAQ (reference sequence). CDR3 length equals 13 residues. V gave up 4 bases and J gave up 10 bases; unmatched junction bases: 6. Here the CDR3 reads CASSSRGAREQFF. The CDR3, as DNA: TGTGCCAGCAGCTCGCGGGGGGCGAGGGAGCAGTTCTTC. Looking up the rest from reference TRBV7-9 and TRBJ2-1 gives the full variable domain: DTGVSQNPRHKITKRGQNVTFRCDPISEHNRLYWYRQTLGQGPEFLTYFQNEAQLEKSRLLSDRFSAERPKGSFSTLEIQRTEQGDSAMYLCASSSRGAREQFFGPGTRLTVL.

In its sample, this clone was seen once. This chain links TRBV6-5 with TRBJ1-1; possible D gene TRBD1, 5 bases. The CDR3 runs to 16 residues. Trimming cost V 0 bases and J 3 bases, with 14 bases left between them. Germline V CDR1 and CDR2: MNHEY, SVGAGI. The CDR3 sequence: CASSYSPKGKDTEAFF. The CDR3 bases are TGTGCCAGCAGTTACTCCCCCAAGGGGAAGGACACTGAAGCTTTCTTT.

DNA for the CDR3: TGTGCCAGCATAGACAGAACGAACACCGGGGAGCTGTTTTTT. Translating gives CASIDRTNTGELFF. The V call is TRBV6-5, the J call TRBJ2-2; weak D call: TRBD1 (5 bases). Germline V gives CDR1 MNHEY, CDR2 SVGAGI. The CDR3 is 14 amino acids. Trimming took off 7 bases at V and 0 bases at J, with 9 bases between the two ends.

The chain has TRBV29-1 and TRBJ2-1; 9 nucleotides line up with TRBD2. Germline values: CDR1 SQVTM, CDR2 ANQGSEA. The junction had 5 bases not matched to a gene; V was cut back by 3 bases and J by 5 bases. There are 14 residues in the CDR3. The CDR3 here is CSVDYLAGNNEQFF. The CDR3 bases are TGCAGCGTTGACTACCTAGCGGGAAACAATGAGCAGTTCTTC.

CDR3 bases: TGTGCCAGCAGCTTGAGGAGGGGGGGCCGCAATGAGCAGTTCTTC. It translates to CASSLRRGGRNEQFF. This chain joins TRBV5-4 and TRBJ2-1, with D perhaps TRBD2 (7 bases). V was trimmed by 1 base and J by 6 bases, leaving 14 bases between them. This CDR3 contains 15 residues. Germline CDR1 SGHNT, CDR2 YYREEE (reference sequence).

This chain connects TRBV2 to TRBJ1-1; tentative D call: TRBD1 (5 bases). CDR3 length equals 13 residues. V lost 3 bases and J 7 bases, leaving 12 bases between the germline ends. CDR1 is SNHLY, CDR2 FYNNEI, per germline. The CDR3 DNA reads as TGTGCCAGCAGTGATGGTGTAGGGGATGAAGCTTTCTTT. Protein product: CASSDGVGDEAFF.

The chain links TRBV6-6 to TRBJ2-7; D is undetermined. This CDR3 is 13 amino acids long. Germline V gives CDR1 MNHNY, CDR2 SVGAGI (reference sequence). V was clipped by 2 bases and J by 4 bases, with 9 bases between them. The CDR3 nucleotides are TGTGCCAGCAGTTACGCCCGAGAATACGAGCAGTACTTC. Translating gives CASSYAREYEQYF.

This chain links TRBV5-1 with TRBJ2-1, with 11 bases fitting TRBD2. Germline V lookup: CDR1 SGHRS, CDR2 YFSETQ. The CDR3 consists of 19 residues. The ends lost 0 bases at V and 0 bases at J; junction bases unmatched: 8. This CDR3 is CASSLALLAGAFSYNEQFF. CDR3 DNA sequence: TGCGCCAGCAGCTTGGCCTTACTAGCGGGGGCCTTCTCCTACAATGAGCAGTTCTTC. Combining the CDR3 with reference TRBV5-1 and TRBJ2-1 gives the whole variable domain KAGVTQTPRYLIKTRGQQVTLSCSPISGHRSVSWYQQTPGQGLQFLFEYFSETQRNKGNFPGRFSGRQFSNSRSEMNVSTLELGDSALYLCASSLALLAGAFSYNEQFFGPGTRLTVL.

CDR3 amino acids: CASSISVLKVTGELFF. DNA of the CDR3: TGTGCCAGCAGCATAAGCGTACTAAAAGTCACCGGGGAGCTGTTTTTT. The chain has TRBV7-6 and TRBJ2-2; the D is unclear. The V gene lost 5 bases and the J gene lost 4 bases, with 17 bases spanning the gap. Germline V gene sequence: CDR1 SGHVS, CDR2 FNYEAQ. The CDR3 spans 16 residues. Drawing the rest from reference TRBV7-6 and TRBJ2-2, the complete variable domain is GAGVSQSPRYKVTKRGQDVALRCDPISGHVSLYWYRQALGQGPEFLTYFNYEAQQDKSGLPNDRFSAERPEGSISTLTIQRTEQRDSAMYRCASSISVLKVTGELFFGEGSRLTVL.

This clone came up once. The chain carries TRBV11-2 and TRBJ2-5; D may be TRBD2 (7 bases). Germline CDR1 SGHAT, CDR2 FQNNGV. This CDR3 is built from 17 residues. V was clipped by 2 bases and J by 4 bases, with 20 bases between them. CDR3 loop: CASSLTQRGASRETQYF. The CDR3, as DNA: TGTGCCAGCAGCTTAACACAACGGGGGGCCTCCCGAGAGACCCAGTACTTC.

V gene TRBV13 combines with J gene TRBJ2-3; weak D call: TRBD2 (6 bases). This CDR3 is built from 14 residues. CDR1 PRHDT and CDR2 FYEKMQ come from the germline V gene (reference sequence). The V and J ends lost 3 bases and 2 bases respectively, with 9 bases between them. CDR3 DNA sequence: TGTGCCAGCAGCTTCGCGGGGACCACAGATACGCAGTATTTT. It translates to CASSFAGTTDTQYF.

The chain joins TRBV5-4 to TRBJ1-2; 9 bases are shared with TRBD1. This CDR3 is built from 13 residues. The junction had 2 bases not matched to a gene; V was cut back by 0 bases and J by 8 bases. Germline V gives CDR1 SGHNT, CDR2 YYREEE (reference sequence). CDR3 DNA sequence: TGTGCCAGCAGCTTGGCCGGGACAGGGGGCTACACCTTC. It encodes CASSLAGTGGYTF. The entire variable domain, with the rest obtained from reference TRBV5-4 and TRBJ1-2, is as follows: ETGVTQSPTHLIKTRGQQVTLRCSSQSGHNTVSWYQQALGQGPQFIFQYYREEENGRGNFPPRFSGLQFPNYSSELNVNALELDDSALYLCASSLAGTGGYTFGSGTRLTVV.

J is TRBJ1-1 and V is TRBV7-2; D is undetermined. The CDR3 contains 13 residues. Trimming took off 3 bases at V and 0 bases at J, with 5 bases between the two ends. CDR1 is SGHTA and CDR2 is FQGNSA in the germline V gene. CDR3 coding DNA: TGTGCCAGCAGCTTTTCTTTGAACACTGAAGCTTTCTTT. Protein product: CASSFSLNTEAFF.

In DNA form, the CDR3 reads TGTGCCAGCAGCCCCCTGGAGGGGAAGGCAGATACGCAGTATTTT. Translation gives CASSPLEGKADTQYF. The rearrangement uses TRBV4-2 and TRBJ2-3; D might be TRBD2 (6 bases). Deletions cut 4 bases from V and 4 bases from J, with 15 bases between. Per germline, CDR1 LGHNA and CDR2 YNFKEQ. The CDR3 is 15 residues long.

The CDR3 DNA sequence: TGCGCCAGCAGCTCCGGACACAATTCCTACGAGCAGTACTTC. This translates into CASSSGHNSYEQYF. V and J are TRBV5-1 and TRBJ2-7, with a possible D match to TRBD1 (5 bases). The CDR3 runs to 14 residues. The V gene lost 3 bases and the J gene lost 1 base, with 11 bases spanning the gap. Germline CDR1 and CDR2: SGHRS and YFSETQ.

Only a few counts were recorded for this clone. The chain uses TRBV3-1 (or the pseudogene TRBV3-2) and TRBJ1-6, with D hard to call. The CDR3 extends over 14 amino acids. V gave up 1 base and J gave up 7 bases, with 8 bases separating them. CDR1 is LGHDT, CDR2 YNNKEL, per germline (reference sequence). This CDR3 reads CASSQGSGNSPLHF. The CDR3 nucleotides are TGTGCCAGCAGCCAAGGGTCGGGGAATTCACCCCTCCACTTT.

The rearrangement links TRBV6-1 to TRBJ1-6; no clear D. The V end was cut by 2 bases, the J end by 0 bases, with 11 bases between. The germline CDR1 and CDR2 sequences are MNHNS and SASEGT. There are 17 residues in the CDR3. The chain's CDR3 is CASSESVVSSYNSPLHF. The CDR3 DNA follows: TGTGCCAGCAGTGAATCTGTAGTTAGCTCCTATAATTCACCCCTCCACTTT.

The rearrangement uses TRBV4-2 and TRBJ2-2, with 8 bases fitting TRBD1. V shed 4 bases and J 6 bases; nucleotides not matched to a gene: 13. Looked up from germline, CDR1 is LGHNA and CDR2 is YNFKEQ. The CDR3 is made up of 17 amino acids. In nucleotides, the CDR3 is TGTGCCAGCAGCCCGAGGGCAGGGGGCGAGGCGGCCGGGGAGCTGTTTTTT. Translated, it gives CASSPRAGGEAAGELFF.

The chain joins TRBV19 to TRBJ1-1, with 8 bases identical to TRBD1. V trimming: 1 base; J trimming: 8 bases; junction bases outside the gene matches: 3. Germline CDR1 reads LNHDA; CDR2 reads SQIVND (reference sequence). The CDR3 spans 13 residues. The DNA of the CDR3 is TGTGCCAGTAGTATAGTCCGGGACAGGGAAGCTTTCTTT. It codes for CASSIVRDREAFF.

This chain uses TRBV6-5 with TRBJ1-1, with TRBD1 matching over 8 bases. V lost 6 bases to trimming and J lost 4 bases; unmatched junction nucleotides: 10. The CDR3 consists of 15 residues. Germline values: CDR1 MNHEY, CDR2 SVGAGI. The CDR3: CASRKGDRGSTEAFF. CDR3 nucleotide sequence: TGTGCCAGCAGGAAGGGCGACAGGGGAAGCACTGAAGCTTTCTTT.

CDR3 sequence (DNA): TGCGCCAGCAGCTTGGTCCCGGACTATGGCTACACCTTC. This encodes CASSLVPDYGYTF. The gene calls are TRBV5-1 and TRBJ1-2; no definite D call. Trimming cost V 0 bases and J 3 bases, with 6 bases left between them. Germline V CDR1 and CDR2: SGHRS, YFSETQ. The CDR3 has 13 amino acids.

The chain links TRBV5-1 to TRBJ1-3; D is undetermined. The CDR3 is made up of 15 amino acids. V was trimmed by 5 bases and J by 2 bases, leaving 14 bases between them. CDR1 is SGHRS and CDR2 is YFSETQ in the germline V gene. CDR3 amino acids: CASRAGEVPGNTIYF. The CDR3 DNA follows: TGCGCCAGCAGAGCGGGAGAGGTCCCTGGAAACACCATATATTTT.

V and J are TRBV4-2 and TRBJ2-2; perhaps TRBD2 as D (5 bases). Per the germline V gene, CDR1 is LGHNA and CDR2 is YNFKEQ. The CDR3 runs to 14 residues. The V gene lost 0 bases and the J gene lost 5 bases, with 7 bases spanning the gap. The CDR3 reads CASSQDPGTGELFF. The CDR3 nucleotides read TGTGCCAGCAGCCAAGACCCGGGGACCGGGGAGCTGTTTTTT.

This rearrangement joins TRBV2 to TRBJ1-2, with 10 bases lining up with TRBD1. Germline lookup yields CDR1 SNHLY and CDR2 FYNNEI. The CDR3 consists of 15 residues. J lost 2 bases, V lost 6 bases, and 6 bases had no gene match. This CDR3 is CASRGQGGDNYGYTF. The DNA for the CDR3 is TGTGCCAGCAGAGGACAGGGGGGGGACAACTATGGCTACACCTTC.

This clone was observed a few times. CDR3 residues: CASSYQYGYTF. The CDR3 bases are TGTGCCAGCAGTTACCAGTATGGCTACACCTTC. J is TRBJ1-2 and V is TRBV2; D is unclear. This CDR3 contains 11 residues. Germline CDR1 reads SNHLY; CDR2 reads FYNNEI. Trimming left V 5 bases short and J 5 bases short, with 6 bases between.